A selection of T cell receptor beta chains follows, all from one sample in a study of T cells after yellow fever vaccination. TCRdb reanalysed the 5' RACE reads using MiXCR and keeps one entry per CDR3 protein. There are a few hundred thousand distinct CDR3 sequences in the sample; approximately 4.3% occur only once, and approximately 19% lies in the top ten. The sample here was PBMCs, taken 15 days after the yellow fever booster vaccination. These receptors came from a young man who received the YFV17D yellow fever vaccine. Both conserved end residues are part of each CDR3. Not every row has a clone size; where given, it reads once, few, many or a size class.

size | V | CDR3
- | TRBV20-1 | CSARTPQETQYF
many | TRBV18 | CASSPLNAKTSYEQYF
few | TRBV25-1 | CASSGQGAWEQYF
few | TRBV19 | CASSLTALENTEAFF
few | TRBV5-1 | CASSLVWTGSSSNYGYTF
- | TRBV11-2 | CASSLAGVGTQYF
many | TRBV6-5 | CASSRAGAQDEKLFF
many | TRBV5-1 | CASSTGDTGVTQYF
many | TRBV6-5 | CASSTGTGGDAEAFF
many | TRBV5-1 | CASSLEFGETQYF
many | TRBV20-1 | CSAKTGYGYTF
- | TRBV12-3/TRBV12-4 | CASTIGTGGSSPLHF
many | TRBV27 | CASTLLGDSPDTQYF
many | TRBV6-5 | CASSYSSTGTDTQYF
few | TRBV10-3 | CAISELAGGYTDTQYF
- | TRBV3-1 | CASSRKRGKPQETQYF
- | TRBV6-1 | CASSEPRSGPQHF
few | TRBV4-1 | CASSLPGRQYF
few | TRBV4-1 | CASGSGQGSTGELFF
few | TRBV19 | CASSITGHTKETQYF
many | TRBV7-2 | CASSLKTFSGNTIYF
- | TRBV9 | CASSVGQSTEKLFF
- | TRBV3-1 | CASSKRGPDTQYF
- | TRBV5-1 | CASSNTGTGIPNEQFF
many | TRBV10-1 | CASSDSLQAYEQYF
- | TRBV5-4 | CASSPTGGDTIYF
- | TRBV6-2/TRBV6-3 | CASMRGNTEAFF
many | TRBV12-3/TRBV12-4 | CASSLYREDGELFF
many | TRBV5-1 | CASSLGVAGTTIQETQYF
many | TRBV4-1 | CASSQGPGANVLTF
many | TRBV20-1 | CSASKSLNTEAFF
many | TRBV7-2 | CASSVRVPTDTQYF
few | TRBV24-1 | CATTPGTGETQYF
few | TRBV15 | CATSREQGGAASTDTQYF
many | TRBV20-1 | CSASGQANYGYTF
- | TRBV12-3/TRBV12-4 | CASSLDLQGSTDTQYF
many | TRBV4-1 | CASSLLSPDRGLLSTEAFF
many | TRBV6-2/TRBV6-3 | CASTLGEMNTEAFF
- | TRBV9 | CASSVSPGKQFF
- | TRBV4-3 | CASRDGPNTEAFF
many | TRBV5-1 | CASSLEVAGSAQYF
- | TRBV20-1 | CSASPSGSGRDTQYF
few | TRBV6-2/TRBV6-3 | CASSYRRGDNQPQHF
few | TRBV7-8 | CASSLSGSANYGYTF
many | TRBV4-3 | CASSPFLGYMNTEAFF
few | TRBV20-1 | CSASGRGVLEAFF
many | TRBV20-1 | CSAQSGGDHNEQFF